Described below is a single TCR beta chain sequence and its context. This clonotype occurred many times. This receptor's antigen is unknown. Base qualities are not provided; no much larger clone lies one nucleotide away. The sample is drawn from a study of CXCR3 chemokines and chemotherapy response in bladder cancer (dated by TCRdb to between 2020 and 2023). Background for the entire study: Whether chemotherapy response in human bladder cancer was predicted by intratumoral CXCR3 chemokine system activity was examined in the study.

The CDR3 covers 14 residues, taking in both the cysteine and the phenylalanine. CDR3 DNA only is kept here, 42 bases in frame from base 1. CDR1 PRHDT and CDR2 FYEKMQ are derived from the germline V gene (reference sequence). Relative to germline, V is 4 bases shorter and J is 4 bases shorter, with 13 bases between their ends. Library preparation employed PCR. TCRdb records Illumina HiSeq 2500 as the sequencer. TCRdb cleaned the public reads at Q25 with fastp, built clones with MiXCR and kept in-frame beta chains. Every distinct CDR3 protein forms one entry, paired with its most common genes and DNA. Across this sample there are 12,000 or so distinct CDR3 sequences, with 9.5% to 15% seen only once. 25% to 30% of the sample rests with the top ten.

This sequence was found in a human donor with bladder cancer that did not respond to neoadjuvant chemotherapy. This sequence uses TRBV13 and TRBJ1-2; TRBD1 might be the D gene, on 6 matching bases. The sample was taken from a patient whose treatment included neoadjuvant chemotherapy. The sequence in DNA is TGTGCCAGCAGCTCGGGGGGCCTGGGCTATGGCTACACCTTC. Its amino acids are CASSSGGLGYGYTF. With all but the CDR3 taken from the reference TRBV13 and TRBJ1-2 genes, the full variable domain is: AAGVIQSPRHLIKEKRETATLKCYPIPRHDTVYWYQQGPGQDPQFLISFYEKMQSDKGSIPDRFSAQQFSDYHSELNMSSLELGDSALYFCASSSGGLGYGYTFGSGTRLTVV.